Listed below are T cell receptor beta chains from one sample, sequenced in a study of blood T cell repertoires in COVID-19. The method was immunoSEQ multiplex PCR; TCRdb's version includes in-frame clones alone and lacks a portion of them. The repertoire includes around 250,000 clones, 85% to 95% of them detected once, and 2.5% to 3% sits in the top ten. Sequencing used PBMCs or T cells enriched from blood (not recorded which). The receptors originated from a man aged 35-49 years who had been exposed to COVID-19. Both conserved end residues are part of each CDR3. The D gene is left open where the match is weak. Part of the rows lack a size; the others show once, few, many or a class for expanded clones.

abundance	d_gene	v_gene	j_gene	CDR3aa	CDR3nt
-	TRBD2	TRBV3-1/TRBV3-2	TRBJ2-4	CASSPGLAGAKNIQYF	TGTGCCAGCAGCCCGGGACTAGCGGGAGCCAAAAACATTCAGTACTTC
-	-	TRBV11-3	TRBJ1-1	CASSLDVRGEAFF	TGTGCCAGCAGCTTAGATGTTCGCGGTGAAGCTTTCTTT
-	-	TRBV19	TRBJ1-1	CASSISDSLNTEAFF	TGTGCCAGTAGTATTAGTGACAGCTTGAACACTGAAGCTTTCTTT
-	-	TRBV27	TRBJ2-7	CASSLGSFSSYEQYF	TGTGCCAGCAGTTTAGGCTCCTTCAGCTCCTACGAGCAGTACTTC
-	-	TRBV19	TRBJ1-2	CASSTPSGYTF	TGTGCCAGTAGTACCCCGTCTGGCTACACCTTC
-	-	TRBV24-1	TRBJ1-1	CATQGLGNTEAFF	TGTGCCACCCAGGGGCTTGGGAACACTGAAGCTTTCTTT
-	TRBD1	TRBV18	TRBJ2-2	CASSPLRGQRNTGELFF	TGTGCCAGCTCACCACTCCGGGGACAGCGGAACACCGGGGAGCTGTTTTTT
-	-	TRBV27	TRBJ2-1	CASSRYQGSYNEQFF	TGTGCCAGCAGTAGGTACCAGGGGTCTTACAATGAGCAGTTCTTC
-	TRBD2	TRBV4-1	TRBJ2-7	CASSPSSGTSYEQYF	TGCGCCAGCAGCCCCTCTAGCGGAACCTCCTACGAGCAGTACTTC
-	TRBD2	TRBV5-4	TRBJ2-1	CATEKAGGITDEQFF	TGTGCCACCGAGAAAGCGGGAGGGATCACGGATGAGCAGTTCTTC
-	TRBD1	TRBV11-3	TRBJ1-1	CASSLVDREAFF	TGTGCCAGCAGCTTAGTGGACAGGGAAGCTTTCTTT
-	-	TRBV21-1	TRBJ2-7	CASSNEQVFFKTCKYEQYF	TGTGCCAGCAGCAATGAGCAGGTTTTTTTCAAAACCTGCAAATACGAGCAGTACTTC
once	TRBD1	TRBV19	TRBJ1-3	CASSPQGDGNTIYF	TGTGCCAGTAGCCCACAGGGGGATGGGAACACCATATATTTT
-	-	TRBV6-4	TRBJ2-6	CASSDSAGHGANVLTF	TGTGCCAGCAGTGACTCAGCAGGGCACGGGGCCAACGTCCTGACTTTC
-	TRBD2	TRBV14	TRBJ2-7	CASSRGPSGIYEQYF	TGTGCCAGCAGCCGGGGTCCTAGCGGGATATACGAGCAGTACTTC
once	TRBD1	TRBV27	TRBJ1-4	CASSDRGWSGATNEKLFF	TGTGCCAGCAGTGACAGGGGGTGGAGTGGCGCAACTAATGAAAAACTGTTTTTT
-	-	TRBV6-1	TRBJ2-2	CASSEARVRITGELFF	TGTGCCAGCAGTGAAGCCAGGGTCCGGATTACCGGGGAGCTGTTTTTT
-	-	TRBV18	TRBJ1-2	CASSRPTATNYGYTF	TGTGCCAGCTCACGGCCTACAGCTACTAACTATGGCTACACCTTC
once	-	TRBV28	TRBJ1-3	CASSLISSGNTIYF	TGTGCCAGCAGTTTAATCTCCTCTGGAAACACCATATATTTT
-	-	TRBV5-1	TRBJ2-1	CASSHFTDEQFF	TGCGCCAGCAGCCACTTTACGGATGAGCAGTTCTTC
-	TRBD2	TRBV18	TRBJ2-5	CASSPVAGGYQETQYF	TGTGCCAGCTCACCAGTAGCGGGAGGTTACCAAGAGACCCAGTACTTC
-	-	TRBV28	TRBJ1-4	CASTIPGANEKLFF	TGTGCCAGCACTATCCCGGGGGCTAATGAAAAACTGTTTTTT
-	TRBD2	TRBV27	TRBJ2-2	CASSFWTSANTGELFF	TGTGCCAGCAGTTTCTGGACTAGCGCGAACACCGGGGAGCTGTTTTTT
-	-	TRBV30	TRBJ2-5	CAWSVMGPQETQYF	TGTGCCTGGAGTGTAATGGGGCCACAAGAGACCCAGTACTTC
-	TRBD2	TRBV11-2	TRBJ2-7	CASSLTDSGRASLRQQYF	TGTGCCAGCAGCTTAACTGACAGCGGGAGGGCTAGCCTACGTCAGCAGTACTTC
-	TRBD1	TRBV25-1	TRBJ1-6	CASRETGGRNSPLHF	TGTGCCAGCAGGGAGACAGGGGGCCGGAATTCACCCCTCCACTTT
-	-	TRBV11-1	TRBJ2-3	CASSLEIVPSTQYF	TGTGCCAGCAGCTTAGAGATAGTCCCGAGCACGCAGTATTTT
-	-	TRBV6-1	TRBJ2-5	CASSEALRHETQYF	TGTGCCAGCAGTGAAGCTCTGCGACATGAGACCCAGTACTTC
-	-	TRBV27	TRBJ2-2	CASSQNTGELFF	TGTGCCAGCAGTCAAAACACGGGGGAGCTGTTTTTT
-	-	TRBV4-1	TRBJ2-1	CASSQGWRAHNEQFF	TGCGCCAGCAGCCAAGGGTGGAGGGCCCACAATGAGCAGTTCTTC
-	-	TRBV18	TRBJ1-1	CASSLDRVNTEAFF	TGTGCCAGCTCGCTGGACAGAGTGAACACTGAAGCTTTCTTT
-	TRBD2	TRBV6-2/TRBV6-3	TRBJ2-1	CASSLLAGETVRYNEQFF	TGTGCCAGCAGTTTACTAGCGGGAGAGACGGTAAGGTACAATGAGCAGTTCTTC
once	TRBD1	TRBV2	TRBJ2-7	CASLQGEVYEQYF	TGTGCCAGCTTACAGGGGGAGGTTTACGAGCAGTACTTC
-	-	TRBV29-1	TRBJ1-5	CSVLDSNNQPQHF	TGCAGCGTTCTGGACAGCAATAATCAGCCCCAGCATTTT
-	TRBD1	TRBV12-5	TRBJ1-3	CASGLITGTASGNTIYF	TGTGCTAGTGGTTTGATAACAGGGACAGCCTCTGGAAACACCATATATTTT
-	TRBD2	TRBV13	TRBJ2-2	CASSLRGTSGRPTGELFF	TGTGCCAGCAGCTTAAGGGGGACTAGCGGGAGACCAACCGGGGAGCTGTTTTTT
-	-	TRBV19	TRBJ2-5	CASSISGDETQYF	TGTGCCAGTAGTATTTCGGGGGACGAGACCCAGTACTTC
-	TRBD1	TRBV5-4	TRBJ1-2	CASSSPGQGLYYGYTF	TGTGCCAGCAGCTCGCCGGGACAGGGGCTTTATTATGGCTACACCTTC
once	-	TRBV21-1	TRBJ1-1	CASSKIHTSSLNTEAFF	TGTGCCAGCAGCAAAATACACACCAGTTCTCTGAACACTGAAGCTTTCTTT
-	-	TRBV19	TRBJ2-3	CASSRTDTQYF	TGTGCCAGTAGTCGGACAGATACGCAGTATTTT
-	-	TRBV6-2/TRBV6-3	TRBJ1-2	CASSPLQQYGYTF	TGTGCCAGCAGCCCGCTCCAACAATATGGCTACACCTTC
-	-	TRBV4-1	TRBJ2-2	CASSQVGGTAWLFF	TGCGCCAGCAGCCAAGTAGGAGGGACCGCTTGGCTGTTTTTT
few	TRBD1	TRBV9	TRBJ1-3	CASSGGQHSGNTIYF	TGTGCCAGCAGCGGGGGACAGCATTCTGGAAACACCATATATTTT
-	-	TRBV27	TRBJ2-7	CASQNRLTGSYEQYF	TGTGCCAGCCAAAACAGGTTAACGGGCTCCTACGAGCAGTACTTC
-	-	TRBV19	TRBJ2-3	CASSPGGGGNTQYF	TGTGCCAGTTCCCCCGGGGGAGGCGGGAATACGCAGTATTTT
few	TRBD1	TRBV4-2	TRBJ1-1	CASSQRTGRNTEAFF	TGTGCCAGCAGCCAAAGGACAGGGAGGAACACTGAAGCTTTCTTT
-	-	TRBV14	TRBJ2-1	CASHPTDSSLYNEQFF	TGTGCCAGCCACCCGACCGACTCGTCTCTCTACAATGAGCAGTTCTTC
-	-	TRBV4-3	TRBJ1-1	CASSQAGAEAFF	TGCGCCAGCAGCCAAGCAGGGGCTGAAGCTTTCTTT
-	-	TRBV12-3/TRBV12-4	TRBJ2-2	CASSFSGELFF	TGTGCCAGCAGTTTCTCGGGGGAGCTGTTTTTT
once	TRBD1	TRBV3-1/TRBV3-2	TRBJ1-2	CASALERGRGYTF	TGTGCCAGCGCTTTAGAGAGGGGGCGAGGCTACACCTTC
-	-	TRBV12-3/TRBV12-4	TRBJ1-5	CASNNTPDPQHF	TGTGCCAGCAACAATACCCCCGATCCCCAGCATTTT